This T cell receptor (beta chain) was retrieved from a study of T cell clonality in common variable immunodeficiency. The study's findings and limits: Common variable immunodeficiency TCR beta sequences reportedly had fewer deletions and N-nucleotide insertions.

Sequencing input was equivalent genomic DNA from CVID and controls. TCRdb's table, derived via immunoSEQ multiplex PCR, lists solely in-frame clones and lacks some. Sampling found 50,000 to 60,000 clones, none seen once. This clone was counted many times. The antigen is not known. With the read ending 3 residues before the CDR3 end, the germline J gene is used to fill in that end. The CDR3 consists of 20 residues. The germline gives CDR1 LGHNA, CDR2 YNFKEQ. Trimming took 4 bases from V and 0 from J, leaving 22 bases between them. This TCR was recovered from a person aged 18 to 75 in good health. The chain couples TRBV4-2 to TRBJ2-6; possible D gene TRBD1, 7 bases. Source material: peripheral blood mononuclear cells. CDR3 amino acids: CASSRRETGQPLSGANVLTF. The covered CDR3 bases are TGTGCCAGCAGCCGCCGGGAGACAGGGCAACCCCTCTCTGGGGCCAACGTC.